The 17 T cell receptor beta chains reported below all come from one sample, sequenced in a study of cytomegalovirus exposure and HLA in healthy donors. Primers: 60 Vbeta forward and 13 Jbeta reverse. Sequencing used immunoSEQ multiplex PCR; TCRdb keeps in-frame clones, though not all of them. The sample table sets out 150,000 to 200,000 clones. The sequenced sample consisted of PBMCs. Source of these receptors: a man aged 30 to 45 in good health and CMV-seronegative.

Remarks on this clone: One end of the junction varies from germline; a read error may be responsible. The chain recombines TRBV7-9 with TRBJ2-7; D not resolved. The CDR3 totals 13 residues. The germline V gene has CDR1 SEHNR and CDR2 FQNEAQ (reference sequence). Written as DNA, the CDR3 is TGTGCCAGCAGGCCACAGAGCTCCTACGAGCAGTGCTTC. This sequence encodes CASRPQSSYEQCF.

CDR3 bases: TGCAGCGTTGAACTGCTCCATGGGGGGGGCTACGAGCAGTACTTC. Its protein product is CSVELLHGGGYEQYF. This chain joins TRBV29-1 and TRBJ2-7, with 7 bases that match TRBD2. The germline gives CDR1 SQVTM, CDR2 ANQGSEA. Trimming at V came to 2 bases and at J to 3 bases, leaving 10 bases not matched to a gene. This CDR3 region has 15 residues.

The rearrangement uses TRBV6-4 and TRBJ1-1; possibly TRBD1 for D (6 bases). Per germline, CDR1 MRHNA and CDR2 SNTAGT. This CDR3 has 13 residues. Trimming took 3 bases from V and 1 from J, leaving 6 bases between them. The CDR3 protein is CASSEQGNTEAFF. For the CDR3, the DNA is TGTGCCAGCAGTGAACAGGGGAACACTGAAGCTTTCTTT.

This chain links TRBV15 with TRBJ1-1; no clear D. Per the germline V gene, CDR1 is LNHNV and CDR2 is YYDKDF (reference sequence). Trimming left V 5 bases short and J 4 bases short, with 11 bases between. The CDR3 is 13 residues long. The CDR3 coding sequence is TGTGCCACCAGCTCCGGGAGATTCACTGAAGCTTTCTTT. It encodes CATSSGRFTEAFF.

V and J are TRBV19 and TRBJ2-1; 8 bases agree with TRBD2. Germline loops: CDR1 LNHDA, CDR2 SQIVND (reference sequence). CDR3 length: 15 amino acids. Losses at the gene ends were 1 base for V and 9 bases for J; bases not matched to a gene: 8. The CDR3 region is CASSIAGGPRSEQFF. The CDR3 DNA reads TGTGCCAGTAGTATAGCGGGAGGGCCACGTAGTGAGCAGTTCTTC.

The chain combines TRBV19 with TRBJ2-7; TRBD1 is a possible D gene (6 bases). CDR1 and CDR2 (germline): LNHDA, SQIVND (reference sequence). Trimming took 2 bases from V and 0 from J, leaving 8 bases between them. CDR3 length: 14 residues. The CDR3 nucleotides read TGTGCCAGTAGTATAACAGGGCCCTCCTACGAGCAGTACTTC. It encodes CASSITGPSYEQYF. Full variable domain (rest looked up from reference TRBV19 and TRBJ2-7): DGGITQSPKYLFRKEGQNVTLSCEQNLNHDAMYWYRQDPGQGLRLIYYSQIVNDFQKGDIAEGYSVSREKKESFPLTVTSAQKNPTAFYLCASSITGPSYEQYFGPGTRLTVT.

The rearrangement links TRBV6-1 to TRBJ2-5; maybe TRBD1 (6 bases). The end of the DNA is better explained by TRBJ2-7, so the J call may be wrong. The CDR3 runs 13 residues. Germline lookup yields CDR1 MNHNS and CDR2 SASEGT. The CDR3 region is CASQNRDLYEQYF. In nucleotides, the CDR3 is TGTGCCAGCCAAAACAGGGACCTTTACGAGCAGTACTTC.

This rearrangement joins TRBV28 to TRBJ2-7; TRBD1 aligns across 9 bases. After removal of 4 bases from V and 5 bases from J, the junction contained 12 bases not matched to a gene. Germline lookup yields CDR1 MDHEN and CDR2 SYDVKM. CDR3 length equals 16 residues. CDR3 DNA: TGTGCCAGCAGTTCCCCGAACCGACAGGGGGTCCACGAGCAGTACTTC. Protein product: CASSSPNRQGVHEQYF.

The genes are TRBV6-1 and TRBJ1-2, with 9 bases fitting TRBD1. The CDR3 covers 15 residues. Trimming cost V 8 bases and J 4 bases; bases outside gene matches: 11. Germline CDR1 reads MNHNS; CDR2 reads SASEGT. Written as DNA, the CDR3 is TGTGCCAGCCGTCAAGACCGGGACAGGGCCTATGGCTACACCTTC. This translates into CASRQDRDRAYGYTF.

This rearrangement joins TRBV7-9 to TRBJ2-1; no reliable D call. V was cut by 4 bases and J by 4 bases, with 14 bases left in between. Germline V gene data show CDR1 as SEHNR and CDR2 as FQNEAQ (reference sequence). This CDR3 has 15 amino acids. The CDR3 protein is CASSSEVFTYNEQFF. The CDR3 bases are TGTGCCAGCAGCTCCGAGGTCTTTACATACAATGAGCAGTTCTTC.

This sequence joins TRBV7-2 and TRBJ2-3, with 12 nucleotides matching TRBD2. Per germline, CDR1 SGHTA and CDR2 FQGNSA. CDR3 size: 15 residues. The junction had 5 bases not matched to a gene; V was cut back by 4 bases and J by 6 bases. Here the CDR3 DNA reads TGTGCCAGCAGCTCAAGACTAGCGGGAGTGGATACGCAGTATTTT. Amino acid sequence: CASSSRLAGVDTQYF.

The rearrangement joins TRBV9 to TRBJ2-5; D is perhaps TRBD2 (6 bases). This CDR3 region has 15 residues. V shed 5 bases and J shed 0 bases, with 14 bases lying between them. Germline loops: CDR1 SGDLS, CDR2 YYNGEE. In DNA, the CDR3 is TGTGCCAGCAGAAGAGGACCGGGGGACCAAGAGACCCAGTACTTC. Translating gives CASRRGPGDQETQYF.

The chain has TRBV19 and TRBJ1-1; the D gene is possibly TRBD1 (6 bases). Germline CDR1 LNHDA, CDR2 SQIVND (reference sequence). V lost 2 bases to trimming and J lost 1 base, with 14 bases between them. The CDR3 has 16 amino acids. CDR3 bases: TGTGCCAGTAGTATATGGGGGGGGGCCCAGAACACTGAAGCTTTCTTT. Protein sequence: CASSIWGGAQNTEAFF.

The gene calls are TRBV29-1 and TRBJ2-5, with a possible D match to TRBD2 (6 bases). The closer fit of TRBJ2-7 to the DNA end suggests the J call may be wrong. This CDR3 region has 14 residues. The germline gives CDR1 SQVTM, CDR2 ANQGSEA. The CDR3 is CSVPGGTNLNEQYF. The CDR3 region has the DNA TGCAGCGTCCCTGGGGGGACCAACTTAAACGAGCAGTACTTC.

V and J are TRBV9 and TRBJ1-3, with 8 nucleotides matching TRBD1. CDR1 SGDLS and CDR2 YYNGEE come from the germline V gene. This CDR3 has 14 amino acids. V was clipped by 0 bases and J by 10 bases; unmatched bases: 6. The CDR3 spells CASSVEQGASTIYF. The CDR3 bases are TGTGCCAGCAGCGTAGAGCAGGGGGCTTCAACCATATATTTT.

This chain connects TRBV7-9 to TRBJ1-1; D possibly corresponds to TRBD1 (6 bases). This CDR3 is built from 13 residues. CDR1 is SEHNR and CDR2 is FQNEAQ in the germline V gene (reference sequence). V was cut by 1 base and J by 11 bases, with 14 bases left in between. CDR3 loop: CASSLDRDNSAFF. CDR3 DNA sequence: TGTGCCAGCAGCTTAGACAGGGATAATTCTGCTTTCTTT.

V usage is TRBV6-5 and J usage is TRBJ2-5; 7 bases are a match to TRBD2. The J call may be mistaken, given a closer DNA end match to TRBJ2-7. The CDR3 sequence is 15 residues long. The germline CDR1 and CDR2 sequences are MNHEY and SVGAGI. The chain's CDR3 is CASSYTGTTPYEQYF. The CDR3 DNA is TGTGCCAGCAGTTACACCGGGACTACACCCTACGAGCAGTACTTC.